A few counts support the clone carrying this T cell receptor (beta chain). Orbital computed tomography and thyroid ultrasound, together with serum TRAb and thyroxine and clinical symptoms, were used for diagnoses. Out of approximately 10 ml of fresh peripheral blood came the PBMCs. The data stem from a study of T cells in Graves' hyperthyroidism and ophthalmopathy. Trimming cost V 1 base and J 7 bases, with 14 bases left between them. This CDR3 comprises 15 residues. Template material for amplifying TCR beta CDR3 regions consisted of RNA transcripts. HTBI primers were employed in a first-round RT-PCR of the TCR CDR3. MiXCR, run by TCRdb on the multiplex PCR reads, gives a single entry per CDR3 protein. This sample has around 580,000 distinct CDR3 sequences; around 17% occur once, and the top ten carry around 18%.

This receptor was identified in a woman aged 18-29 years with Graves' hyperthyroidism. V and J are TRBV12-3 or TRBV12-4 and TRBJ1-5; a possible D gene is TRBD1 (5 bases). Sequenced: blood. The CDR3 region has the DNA TGTGCCAGCAGTTTAGTAGGTGGGGGTTGGCAGCCCCAGCATTTT. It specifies CASSLVGGGWQPQHF.